The 29 T cell receptor beta chains below all came from one sample that was sequenced in a study of T cells after yellow fever vaccination (dated by TCRdb to about 2019). Receptors were amplified or captured by 5' RACE. Sequencing was performed on an Illumina HiSeq 2500. The public reads were reanalyzed by TCRdb: fastp trimming at Q25, MiXCR alignment, in-frame beta chains only. For every CDR3 protein sequence, its rows merge into one entry that carries the most common genes and DNA. The sample table contains some 130,000 distinct CDR3 sequences; only one count was recorded for just over 6.5% of them. The ten largest account for more than 0.6% of the sample. The sample's treatment or condition label, in plain terms: live attenuated yellow fever vaccine strain. The material was CD4+ T cells sorted from PBMCs, obtained 10 days after the yellow fever booster vaccination. Receptors were obtained from a man under 40 who received the YFV17D yellow fever vaccine.

In this sample, this clonotype turned up a few times. This rearrangement joins TRBV7-2 to TRBJ2-5; TRBD2 matches at 7 bases. Germline CDR1 SGHTA, CDR2 FQGNSA. Trimming took 5 bases from V and 0 from J; bases not matched to a gene: 9. CDR3 length equals 16 residues. DNA for the CDR3: TGTGCCAGCAGCCGCCCGTCTAGCGGATACCAAGAGACCCAGTACTTC. Its protein is CASSRPSSGYQETQYF.

Many counts were recorded for this clonotype. The chain uses TRBV7-2 and TRBJ2-1; D tentatively reads TRBD1 or TRBD2 (6 bases each). Germline assignment: CDR1 SGHTA and CDR2 FQGNSA. The CDR3 has 16 residues. V lost 5 bases and J 4 bases, leaving 18 bases between the germline ends. In nucleotides, the CDR3 is TGTGCCAGCAGCAAGGTGGGGGGCGCGGTGTACAATGAGCAGTTCTTC. It yields the protein CASSKVGGAVYNEQFF.

This clonotype was observed many times. V and J are TRBV7-9 and TRBJ2-7, with D perhaps given as TRBD1 or TRBD2 (5 bases each). The CDR3 covers 15 residues. V was trimmed by 6 bases and J by 7 bases, leaving 22 bases between them. CDR1 and CDR2 from the germline V gene are SEHNR and FQNEAQ (reference sequence). CDR3 coding DNA: TGTGCCAGCAGGTTATCCGGGACGGGTAGTGAGGAGCAGTACTTC. Its protein is CASRLSGTGSEEQYF. Full variable domain (rest looked up from reference TRBV7-9 and TRBJ2-7): DTGVSQNPRHKITKRGQNVTFRCDPISEHNRLYWYRQTLGQGPEFLTYFQNEAQLEKSRLLSDRFSAERPKGSFSTLEIQRTEQGDSAMYLCASRLSGTGSEEQYFGPGTRLTVT.

This clonotype has ten or more counts. This chain connects TRBV7-9 to TRBJ1-2, with unresolved D. The CDR3 covers 13 residues. The germline V and J ends were trimmed by 1 base and 6 bases, with 9 bases remaining between them. Germline-derived CDR1 and CDR2 are SEHNR and FQNEAQ (reference sequence). The CDR3: CASSLDLVDGYTF. CDR3 coding DNA: TGTGCCAGCAGCTTAGATTTAGTCGATGGCTACACCTTC.

This clonotype has a count of ten or more. J is TRBJ2-4 and V is TRBV7-2; TRBD2 is a possible D gene (5 bases). Trimming took 1 base from V and 6 from J, leaving 13 bases between them. The V gene's germline CDR1 is SGHTA and CDR2 FQGNSA. The CDR3 is made up of 15 amino acids. In DNA, the CDR3 is TGTGCCAGCAGCTTAGAGTGGGCCGGAGGAAACATTCAGTACTTC. It encodes CASSLEWAGGNIQYF.

This clonotype was observed at least ten times. The chain has TRBV3-1 and TRBJ2-7, with D perhaps TRBD2 (5 bases). V lost 1 base and J lost 1, with 11 bases in between. Per germline, CDR1 LGHDT and CDR2 YNNKEL (reference sequence). The CDR3 is 15 amino acids. The CDR3 region is CASSQGGKKSYEQYF. CDR3 bases: TGTGCCAGCAGCCAAGGAGGGAAGAAATCCTACGAGCAGTACTTC.

This sequence joins TRBV28 and TRBJ2-7; no clear D gene. This CDR3 has 13 amino acids. The germline CDR1 and CDR2 sequences are MDHEN and SYDVKM. V dropped 5 bases and J dropped 2 bases, with 10 bases sitting between them. The CDR3 reads CASSPSTTYEQYF. The DNA of the CDR3 is TGTGCCAGCAGTCCCTCGACGACCTACGAGCAGTACTTC.

This clonotype was recorded a few times. CDR3 amino acids: CAWTGRKTNTGELFF. The CDR3 DNA is TGTGCCTGGACCGGACGGAAGACGAACACCGGGGAGCTGTTTTTT. J is TRBJ2-2 and V is TRBV30; no firm D call. V was pared by 4 bases and J by 0 bases, with 12 bases between. Germline CDR1 GTSNPN, CDR2 SVGIG (reference sequence). This CDR3 spans 15 amino acids.

The CDR3 loop is CASSNLGRRGDETQYF. The CDR3 DNA is TGTGCCAGCAGCAACTTGGGTCGGAGAGGTGACGAGACCCAGTACTTC. The V gene is TRBV21-1, the J gene TRBJ2-5. TRBV21-1 is reported as a pseudogene. The CDR3 is 16 residues long.

The sample holds many counts of this clonotype. The rearrangement links TRBV9 to TRBJ2-3, with 7 bases fitting TRBD1. The CDR3 spans 13 residues. V gave up 1 base and J gave up 4 bases; unmatched junction bases: 0. Germline CDR1 SGDLS, CDR2 YYNGEE. DNA for the CDR3: TGTGCCAGCAGCGTACAGGGGGCAGATACGCAGTATTTT. This codes for CASSVQGADTQYF.

This clonotype was seen repeatedly, ten times or more. The rearrangement links TRBV13 to TRBJ2-7; TRBD2 matches at 7 bases. Germline CDR1 reads PRHDT; CDR2 reads FYEKMQ (reference sequence). This CDR3 has 13 residues. The V gene end was trimmed by 5 bases and the J gene end by 5 bases; junction bases not matched to a gene: 6. CDR3 coding DNA: TGTGCCAGCAGCGCAAGACTAGCCCACGAGCAGTACTTC. This translates into CASSARLAHEQYF. The full variable domain, rest sourced from reference TRBV13 and TRBJ2-7, is AAGVIQSPRHLIKEKRETATLKCYPIPRHDTVYWYQQGPGQDPQFLISFYEKMQSDKGSIPDRFSAQQFSDYHSELNMSSLELGDSALYFCASSARLAHEQYFGPGTRLTVT.

The table lists this clonotype with many counts. The chain is built from TRBV9 and TRBJ2-5, with 8 bases fitting TRBD2. V shed 4 bases, J shed 2 bases, and the junction held 10 bases outside the gene matches. CDR1 SGDLS and CDR2 YYNGEE come from the germline V gene. This CDR3 region has 16 residues. This CDR3 is CASSFSAGDQQETQYF. CDR3 in DNA: TGTGCCAGCAGCTTCTCAGCGGGGGATCAACAAGAGACCCAGTACTTC. Full variable domain (rest looked up from reference TRBV9 and TRBJ2-5): DSGVTQTPKHLITATGQRVTLRCSPRSGDLSVYWYQQSLDQGLQFLIQYYNGEERAKGNILERFSAQQFPDLHSELNLSSLELGDSALYFCASSFSAGDQQETQYFGPGTRLLVL.

This clonotype was detected many times. One junction end does not reproduce the germline sequence, and a read error may be involved. For the CDR3, the DNA is TGTGCCAGCAAGAGGGACTCTAGCACAGACACGCAGTATTTT. It codes for CASKRDSSTDTQYF. The chain combines TRBV2 with TRBJ2-3, with a tentative D call TRBD2 (6 bases). Germline V gene sequence: CDR1 SNHLY, CDR2 FYNNEI. CDR3 length: 14 amino acids.

This clonotype was seen only a few times. The chain carries TRBV20-1 and TRBJ1-2; 8 bases are a match to TRBD1. V was pared by 4 bases and J by 7 bases, with 11 bases of the junction left unmatched. Germline-derived CDR1 and CDR2 are DFQATT and SNEGSKA (reference sequence). The CDR3 covers 14 residues. The CDR3 DNA sequence: TGCAGTGCTAACCCGGCAGGGGGCACGGGTGGCTACACCTTC. Encoded protein: CSANPAGGTGGYTF.

This clonotype was seen ten or more times. V gene TRBV20-1 combines with J gene TRBJ2-1, with a tentative D call TRBD2 (5 bases). The CDR3 runs to 12 residues. V was trimmed by 6 bases and J by 7 bases, leaving 13 bases between them. Per the germline V gene, CDR1 is DFQATT and CDR2 is SNEGSKA (reference sequence). This chain's CDR3 is CSAALEGNEQFF. In DNA form, the CDR3 reads TGCAGTGCAGCTCTTGAGGGTAATGAGCAGTTCTTC.

This clonotype was seen many times. The chain recombines TRBV20-1 with TRBJ2-7, with D possibly being TRBD2 (6 bases). The germline V gene encodes CDR1 DFQATT and CDR2 SNEGSKA (reference sequence). V was trimmed by 4 bases and J by 4 bases, leaving 11 bases between them. This CDR3 region has 12 residues. In nucleotides, the CDR3 is TGCAGTGCTAAAACTAGCCGATACGAGCAGTACTTC. The encoded protein is CSAKTSRYEQYF.

This rearrangement joins TRBV11-2 to TRBJ2-2; no clear D gene. This CDR3 spans 15 amino acids. Trimming removed 5 bases at V and 2 bases at J, with 12 bases between. The V gene's germline CDR1 is SGHAT and CDR2 FQNNGV. CDR3 in amino acids: CASSRDGPNTGELFF. CDR3 DNA: TGTGCCAGCAGCCGTGACGGACCAAACACCGGGGAGCTGTTTTTT.

This clonotype appeared many times. The V gene is TRBV14, the J gene TRBJ1-1; D remains unclear. CDR1 is SGHDN, CDR2 FVKESK, per germline. Trimming stripped 6 bases from V and 1 base from J, with 9 bases between. The CDR3 has 13 residues. The CDR3 reads CASSLDQNTEAFF. Here the CDR3 DNA reads TGTGCCAGCAGTCTGGATCAGAACACTGAAGCTTTCTTT.

There are many counts of this clonotype. The CDR3: CASSYSPADTEAFF. The CDR3 bases are TGTGCCAGCAGTTACTCGCCAGCGGACACTGAAGCTTTCTTT. The chain employs TRBV6-5 and TRBJ1-1; no reliable D call. The V and J ends lost 0 bases and 3 bases respectively, with 8 bases between them. The germline V gene has CDR1 MNHEY and CDR2 SVGAGI. CDR3 length equals 14 residues.

In regard to this clonotype: A much bigger clone sits one base away, suggesting this may be a read error. The V call is TRBV12-3 or TRBV12-4, the J call TRBJ1-5; D not certain. V lost 6 bases, J lost 2 bases, and 8 bases lay in between. The CDR3 covers 13 residues. CDR3 amino acids: CASRQDRNQPQHF. In nucleotides, the CDR3 is TGTGCCAGCAGGCAGGATCGCAATCAGCCCCAGCATTTT.

This clonotype occurred many times. This chain uses TRBV6-2 or TRBV6-3 with TRBJ2-4; D is perhaps TRBD2 (5 bases). The CDR3 runs to 15 residues. Per germline, CDR1 MNHEY and CDR2 SVGEGT. V was pared by 7 bases and J by 0 bases, with 13 bases between. The CDR3 bases are TGTGCCAGCAAACCGAGCGGCTTAGCCAAAAACATTCAGTACTTC. It codes for CASKPSGLAKNIQYF.

This clonotype showed up many times. V and J are TRBV5-1 and TRBJ2-3; D uncertain. The V and J ends lost 5 bases and 1 base respectively, with 8 bases between them. The germline CDR1 and CDR2 sequences are SGHRS and YFSETQ. The CDR3 sequence is 13 residues long. The CDR3 nucleotides are TGCGCCAGCAGTGTGGCCGGCACAGATACGCAGTATTTT. This encodes CASSVAGTDTQYF. Full variable domain (missing parts from reference TRBV5-1 and TRBJ2-3): KAGVTQTPRYLIKTRGQQVTLSCSPISGHRSVSWYQQTPGQGLQFLFEYFSETQRNKGNFPGRFSGRQFSNSRSEMNVSTLELGDSALYLCASSVAGTDTQYFGPGTRLTVL.

This clonotype has at least ten counts. The chain is built from TRBV20-1 and TRBJ2-5; TRBD2 is a possible D gene (7 bases). The CDR3 has 12 amino acids. Germline values: CDR1 DFQATT, CDR2 SNEGSKA (reference sequence). Trimming shortened V by 1 base and J by 8 bases, and 11 bases separated the two germline ends. The CDR3 is CSARGGGNTQYF. The CDR3 DNA reads TGCAGTGCTAGAGGGGGGGGCAACACCCAGTACTTC.

This clonotype was counted many times. The chain links TRBV28 to TRBJ2-3; TRBD2 is a possible D gene (7 bases). Trimming stripped 10 bases from V and 3 bases from J, with 20 bases between. The CDR3 contains 15 residues. Looked up from germline, CDR1 is MDHEN and CDR2 is SYDVKM. The CDR3 DNA follows: TGTGCCACCACCCCCTTGGGGGGGCGTACAGATACGCAGTATTTT. This encodes CATTPLGGRTDTQYF.

Ten or more counts support this clonotype. CDR3 in amino acids: CASSYVGTSGQNEQFF. CDR3 DNA: TGTGCCAGCAGCTATGTCGGGACTAGCGGGCAAAATGAGCAGTTCTTC. The J gene is TRBJ2-1, the V gene TRBV7-2; 12 nucleotides line up with TRBD2. The CDR3 contains 16 residues. The V gene end was trimmed by 4 bases and the J gene end by 7 bases; junction bases not matched to a gene: 8. Germline-derived CDR1 and CDR2 are SGHTA and FQGNSA. Using reference TRBV7-2 and TRBJ2-1 for the parts outside the CDR3, the full variable domain is GAGVSQSPSNKVTEKGKDVELRCDPISGHTALYWYRQSLGQGLEFLIYFQGNSAPDKSGLPSDRFSAERTGGSVSTLTIQRTQQEDSAVYLCASSYVGTSGQNEQFFGPGTRLTVL.

This chain joins TRBV19 and TRBJ2-3; the D is unclear. Germline V gene lookup returns CDR1 LNHDA and CDR2 SQIVND (reference sequence). Trimming shortened V by 9 bases and J by 0 bases, and 7 bases separated the two germline ends. This CDR3 has 12 amino acids. The CDR3 sequence: CASTTSTDTQYF. The CDR3 DNA reads TGTGCCAGCACTACGAGCACAGATACGCAGTATTTT.

This clonotype has a count of ten or more. This chain links TRBV5-1 with TRBJ2-3; D unclear. The CDR3 loop spans 13 amino acids. The germline CDR1 and CDR2 sequences are SGHRS and YFSETQ. V lost 3 bases to trimming and J lost 2 bases, with 7 bases between them. This chain's CDR3 is CASSSRNTDTQYF. The DNA for the CDR3 is TGCGCCAGCAGCTCCAGGAACACAGATACGCAGTATTTT. The full variable domain, its missing parts supplied by reference TRBV5-1 and TRBJ2-3, is KAGVTQTPRYLIKTRGQQVTLSCSPISGHRSVSWYQQTPGQGLQFLFEYFSETQRNKGNFPGRFSGRQFSNSRSEMNVSTLELGDSALYLCASSSRNTDTQYFGPGTRLTVL.

This clonotype was counted many times. The chain has TRBV7-9 and TRBJ2-1; no clear D gene. Looked up from germline, CDR1 is SEHNR and CDR2 is FQNEAQ (reference sequence). Trimming pared 5 bases from V and 2 bases from J, leaving 13 bases between. The CDR3 extends over 15 amino acids. CDR3 nucleotide sequence: TGTGCCAGCAGCCCAACGGGTGCCCCCTACAATGAGCAGTTCTTC. Encoded protein: CASSPTGAPYNEQFF.

This clonotype was found many times. The DNA for the CDR3 is TGTGCCAGCTCCCGGGACAGGGGAGTCCACGAGCAGTACTTC. As protein: CASSRDRGVHEQYF. The J gene is TRBJ2-7, the V gene TRBV18, with 10 bases aligning to TRBD1. The germline CDR1 and CDR2 sequences are KGHSH and LQKENI. Trimming at V came to 6 bases and at J to 5 bases, leaving 7 bases not matched to a gene. The CDR3 sequence is 14 residues long.